This T cell receptor beta chain was retrieved from a study of shared T cell receptors in the human thymus. Method: immunoSEQ multiplex PCR; TCRdb's copy keeps in-frame clones and lacks some. In the table there are hundreds of thousands of clones, 70% to 90% of which are singletons. V was clipped by 1 base and J by 7 bases; unmatched bases: 10. The germline gives CDR1 LGHNA, CDR2 YSLEER. The CDR3 is 18 residues long. The same data also contributed to another study, on human thymus T cells.

The source is a boy under two years old with a congenital heart defect. This chain connects TRBV4-3 to TRBJ2-4, with 13 bases that match TRBD2. Sequences were obtained from thymocytes. The CDR3 coding sequence is TGCGCCAGCAGCCAAGCTACCTTGACTAGCGGGAGGAGGAACATTCAGTACTTC. Residues: CASSQATLTSGRRNIQYF.